The 32 T cell receptor beta chains given below trace back to one sample, sequenced in a study of cytomegalovirus exposure and HLA in healthy donors. Generated by immunoSEQ multiplex PCR, the TCRdb table keeps only in-frame clones and is missing some. The table has around 60,000 clones, about 94% seen once; the top ten hold around 4.5%. The sequenced sample was PBMCs. These receptors all stem from a man aged 18 to 30 in good health and CMV-seropositive.

This chain connects TRBV4-3 to TRBJ2-2, with TRBD2 as a possible D gene (6 bases). This CDR3 contains 16 residues. V lost 0 bases and J lost 6, with 14 bases in between. CDR1 is LGHNA and CDR2 is YSLEER in the germline V gene. The CDR3 nucleotides read TGCGCCAGCAGCCAAGATGGGGCTAGCGATTCCGGGGAGCTGTTTTTT. Encoded protein: CASSQDGASDSGELFF.

The chain has TRBV5-1 and TRBJ2-1; tentatively, D is TRBD2 (5 bases). V dropped 6 bases and J dropped 2 bases, with 12 bases sitting between them. The length of the CDR3 is 14 residues. Germline CDR1 and CDR2: SGHRS and YFSETQ. The CDR3, as DNA: TGCGCCAGCAAACCTACTAGTGCCTACAATGAGCAGTTCTTC. This encodes CASKPTSAYNEQFF.

The CDR3 region is CASSLDREEYGYTF. In nucleotides, the CDR3 is TGTGCCAGCAGTTTGGACAGGGAGGAATATGGCTACACCTTC. V usage is TRBV28 and J usage is TRBJ1-2; TRBD1 matches at 8 bases. Losses at the gene ends were 3 bases for V and 5 bases for J; bases not matched to a gene: 5. CDR1 MDHEN and CDR2 SYDVKM come from the germline V gene. The CDR3 sequence is 14 residues long.

The rearrangement joins TRBV30 to TRBJ1-2; 10 bases are a match to TRBD1. The V gene end was trimmed by 2 bases and the J gene end by 6 bases; junction bases not matched to a gene: 6. The CDR3 is 14 residues long. Per the germline V gene, CDR1 is GTSNPN and CDR2 is SVGIG (reference sequence). The CDR3 DNA reads as TGTGCCTGGAGTTTGACCGGGACAGGGGATGGCTACACCTTC. The encoded protein is CAWSLTGTGDGYTF.

This clone has only one observation. This chain connects TRBV5-1 to TRBJ2-5; 10 nucleotides agree with TRBD2. This CDR3 is 16 amino acids long. Trimming took 4 bases from V and 5 from J; bases not matched to a gene: 11. In germline, CDR1 is SGHRS, CDR2 YFSETQ. The CDR3 nucleotides are TGCGCCAGCAGCCGATATCTAGCGGGAGTCGAGGAGACCCAGTACTTC. Translated: CASSRYLAGVEETQYF.

The gene calls are TRBV28 and TRBJ1-2, with no clear D. The CDR3 sequence is 15 residues long. CDR1 MDHEN and CDR2 SYDVKM come from the germline V gene. The V end was cut by 3 bases, the J end by 5 bases, with 16 bases between. CDR3 DNA sequence: TGTGCCAGCAGTTTGGCTGGCCCGTTGATATATGGCTACACCTTC. This sequence encodes CASSLAGPLIYGYTF.

This chain uses TRBV27 with TRBJ2-1; TRBD2 agrees at 10 bases. V gave up 6 bases and J gave up 3 bases; unmatched junction bases: 5. Germline V gene sequence: CDR1 MNHEY, CDR2 SMNVEV (reference sequence). This CDR3 has 15 residues. The CDR3 loop is CASSLGLAHYNEQFF. CDR3 sequence (DNA): TGTGCCAGCAGCTTGGGACTAGCGCACTACAATGAGCAGTTCTTC.

The DNA of the CDR3 is TGTGCCAGTACCCAAGGACAGCTGAACACTGAAGCTTTCTTT. Translation gives CASTQGQLNTEAFF. This chain joins TRBV19 and TRBJ1-1; tentatively, D is TRBD1 (6 bases). The V end was cut by 7 bases, the J end by 0 bases, with 12 bases between. The CDR3 contains 14 residues. The germline CDR1 and CDR2 sequences are LNHDA and SQIVND (reference sequence). The full variable domain, completed using reference TRBV19 and TRBJ1-1, is DGGITQSPKYLFRKEGQNVTLSCEQNLNHDAMYWYRQDPGQGLRLIYYSQIVNDFQKGDIAEGYSVSREKKESFPLTVTSAQKNPTAFYLCASTQGQLNTEAFFGQGTRLTVV.

The chain joins TRBV14 to TRBJ1-1; a possible D gene is TRBD1 (6 bases). V lost 0 bases to trimming and J lost 10 bases, with 12 bases between them. The CDR3 totals 13 residues. From germline, CDR1 is SGHDN and CDR2 FVKESK. The CDR3 here is CASSQDRGLGAFF. The CDR3 nucleotides read TGTGCCAGCAGCCAAGATAGGGGGTTGGGAGCTTTCTTT.

This clone was recorded a few times. The chain is built from TRBV27 and TRBJ2-7; TRBD2 matches 9 bases. In germline, CDR1 is MNHEY, CDR2 SMNVEV (reference sequence). The CDR3 is made up of 16 amino acids. Germline trimming cut 1 base from V and 2 bases from J; bases unmatched to any gene: 6. The CDR3 DNA is TGTGCCAGCAGTTTATGGGCAGCGGGAGGTGCCTACGAGCAGTACTTC. Its protein is CASSLWAAGGAYEQYF.

This chain uses TRBV27 with TRBJ1-1, with D unclear. Trimming removed 5 bases from V and 3 bases from J, with 10 bases in between. Germline V gene sequence: CDR1 MNHEY, CDR2 SMNVEV (reference sequence). The CDR3 spans 13 residues. The CDR3 loop reads CASSPPGDTEAFF. DNA for the CDR3: TGTGCCAGCAGTCCCCCCGGGGACACTGAAGCTTTCTTT.

The rearrangement uses TRBV5-1 and TRBJ2-2, with 7 bases aligning to TRBD2. CDR1 and CDR2 from the germline V gene are SGHRS and YFSETQ. V lost 1 base to trimming and J lost 4 bases; unmatched junction nucleotides: 7. This CDR3 has 16 amino acids. CDR3 sequence reads: CASSLSAGVSTGELFF. The CDR3 nucleotides read TGCGCCAGCAGCTTGTCGGCGGGAGTCTCCACCGGGGAGCTGTTTTTT.

The J gene is TRBJ2-1, the V gene TRBV11-3; TRBD1 matches 7 bases. The CDR3 totals 15 residues. Unmatched junction bases numbered 9, after V lost 6 bases and J lost 4 bases. Germline-derived CDR1 and CDR2 are SGHNT and YENEEA. CDR3 sequence (DNA): TGTGCCAGCAGTGATACCGGGACAGTGTACAATGAGCAGTTCTTC. Translated: CASSDTGTVYNEQFF.

The chain uses TRBV7-9 and TRBJ2-7; TRBD2 matches at 9 bases. Germline loops: CDR1 SEHNR, CDR2 FQNEAQ (reference sequence). The CDR3 totals 14 residues. The trim removed 5 bases at V and 5 bases at J, leaving 7 bases unmatched. CDR3 region: CASSGLAIGNEQYF. The CDR3 bases are TGTGCCAGCAGCGGACTAGCGATTGGTAACGAGCAGTACTTC. Variable domain in full (rest from reference TRBV7-9 and TRBJ2-7): DTGVSQNPRHKITKRGQNVTFRCDPISEHNRLYWYRQTLGQGPEFLTYFQNEAQLEKSRLLSDRFSAERPKGSFSTLEIQRTEQGDSAMYLCASSGLAIGNEQYFGPGTRLTVT.

The chain couples TRBV27 to TRBJ1-5; 10 bases fit TRBD1. Germline CDR1 reads MNHEY; CDR2 reads SMNVEV (reference sequence). The V gene end was trimmed by 5 bases and the J gene end by 3 bases; junction bases not matched to a gene: 7. The CDR3 totals 16 residues. CDR3 sequence (DNA): TGTGCCAGCAGTCCATGGGACAGGGGTTTCAATCAGCCCCAGCATTTT. This translates into CASSPWDRGFNQPQHF.

The chain carries TRBV11-2 and TRBJ1-4; D gene unclear. Germline lookup yields CDR1 SGHAT and CDR2 FQNNGV. The ends were cut back, 1 base at V and 7 bases at J, with 16 bases in the middle. The CDR3 has 16 residues. The CDR3 sequence is CASSLGGRSGGEKLFF. CDR3 DNA sequence: TGTGCCAGCAGCTTAGGGGGAAGATCGGGAGGTGAAAAACTGTTTTTT. Together with reference TRBV11-2 and TRBJ1-4, the CDR3 gives the full variable domain: EAGVAQSPRYKIIEKRQSVAFWCNPISGHATLYWYQQILGQGPKLLIQFQNNGVVDDSQLPKDRFSAERLKGVDSTLKIQPAKLEDSAVYLCASSLGGRSGGEKLFFGSGTQLSVL.

V and J are TRBV4-1 and TRBJ2-1; 9 nucleotides align to TRBD2. Trimming took 4 bases from V and 3 from J; bases not matched to a gene: 7. Per germline, CDR1 MGHRA and CDR2 YSYEKL. The CDR3 has 16 residues. This CDR3 is CASSPPPSGNYNEQFF. The DNA of the CDR3 is TGCGCCAGCAGCCCCCCCCCTAGCGGGAACTACAATGAGCAGTTCTTC.

The chain has TRBV11-1 and TRBJ2-3, with 7 bases lining up with TRBD2. Unmatched junction bases numbered 8, after V lost 0 bases and J lost 2 bases. From germline, CDR1 is SGHAT and CDR2 FQDESV (reference sequence). This CDR3 is built from 17 residues. CDR3 nucleotide sequence: TGTGCCAGCAGCTTAGCCCCGGCTAGCGGCGTCACAGATACGCAGTATTTT. This codes for CASSLAPASGVTDTQYF.

With regard to this clone: Mismatch with germline at one junction end may stem from a read error. The chain is built from TRBV25-1 and TRBJ2-1; TRBD2 agrees at 16 bases. The length of the CDR3 is 15 residues. Germline-derived CDR1 and CDR2 are MGHDK and SYGVNS. The CDR3 bases are TGTGCCAGCAGAATCTCCGGGACTAGCGGGGGGGGCCCGGTCTTC. Its protein product is CASRISGTSGGGPVF.

The chain carries TRBV6-5 and TRBJ2-2, with 10 positions matching TRBD1. The CDR3 has 15 residues. CDR1 is MNHEY, CDR2 SVGAGI, per germline. V was clipped by 2 bases and J by 5 bases; unmatched bases: 2. As DNA, the CDR3 is TGTGCCAGCAGTTACGGGACAGGGGTTACCGGGGAGCTGTTTTTT. It is translated as CASSYGTGVTGELFF.

This clone was picked up one time. The V and J genes are TRBV7-9 and TRBJ2-4; 8 bases are a match to TRBD1. The CDR3 extends over 13 amino acids. Per the germline V gene, CDR1 is SEHNR and CDR2 is FQNEAQ (reference sequence). J gave up 8 bases and V 4 bases, and 4 bases lay outside the gene matches. CDR3 amino acids: CASSSRGLDIQYF. The CDR3 bases are TGTGCCAGCAGCTCCAGGGGGCTCGACATTCAGTACTTC.

The V and J genes are TRBV18 and TRBJ1-2; 7 bases align to TRBD1. Trimming at V came to 6 bases and at J to 7 bases, leaving 5 bases not matched to a gene. CDR3 size: 12 residues. Germline CDR1 KGHSH, CDR2 LQKENI. This chain's CDR3 is CASSGDSSGYTF. CDR3 DNA: TGTGCCAGCTCGGGGGACAGCTCTGGCTACACCTTC.

CDR3 sequence (DNA): TGTGCCAGCAGTTCGGGACAGGGCACCCAAGAGACCCAGTACTTC. Encoded protein: CASSSGQGTQETQYF. This chain joins TRBV6-5 and TRBJ2-5; 9 positions match TRBD1. The CDR3 loop spans 15 amino acids. Trimming at V came to 4 bases and at J to 1 base, leaving 4 bases not matched to a gene. Germline V gene lookup returns CDR1 MNHEY and CDR2 SVGAGI.

The V call is TRBV29-1, the J call TRBJ1-1; D is ambiguous. V was trimmed by 7 bases and J by 13 bases, leaving 22 bases between them. From germline, CDR1 is SQVTM and CDR2 ANQGSEA. The CDR3 totals 12 residues. The CDR3 DNA sequence: TGCAGCGACGCAGAGGGCCCGAAGGAGCTTTTCTTT. Protein product: CSDAEGPKELFF.

The CDR3 spells CASILSGGGPYEQYF. CDR3 bases: TGTGCCAGCATCCTCTCGGGGGGAGGCCCCTACGAGCAGTACTTC. The V call is TRBV6-6, the J call TRBJ2-7, with 7 positions matching TRBD2. The CDR3 length is 15 residues. Germline CDR1 and CDR2: MNHNY and SVGAGI (reference sequence). Unmatched junction bases numbered 11, after V lost 7 bases and J lost 2 bases.

This chain uses TRBV2 with TRBJ1-5; 8 nucleotides line up with TRBD1. Per germline, CDR1 SNHLY and CDR2 FYNNEI. The CDR3 sequence is 14 residues long. Unmatched junction bases numbered 4, after V lost 8 bases and J lost 1 base. The CDR3 here is CASGTGGSNQPQHF. The CDR3 nucleotides are TGTGCCAGCGGAACAGGGGGGAGCAATCAGCCCCAGCATTTT.

The sample holds one count of this clone. The chain has TRBV2 and TRBJ2-7; D call uncertain. The CDR3 sequence is 15 residues long. Germline values: CDR1 SNHLY, CDR2 FYNNEI. The V and J ends lost 4 bases and 2 bases respectively, with 15 bases between them. CDR3 nucleotide sequence: TGTGCCAGCAGTGGTCGCGGATTCAATGCCTACGAGCAGTACTTC. Amino acids: CASSGRGFNAYEQYF.

This clone was seen once. Its ends do not fully match the called genes, so a read error is possible. J is TRBJ1-2 and V is TRBV6-6; D is ambiguous. CDR1 and CDR2 (germline): MNHNY, SVGAGI (reference sequence). The CDR3 contains 14 residues. The CDR3 sequence is CGSKPGEALDGYTF. In DNA, the CDR3 is TGTGGCAGCAAGCCCGGGGAGGCCCTGGATGGCTACACCTTC.

The chain is built from TRBV7-8 and TRBJ1-3; D possibly corresponds to TRBD1 (6 bases). CDR1 is SGHVS and CDR2 is FQNEAQ in the germline V gene. The CDR3 consists of 15 residues. Trimming removed 6 bases from V and 0 bases from J, with 12 bases in between. The CDR3 sequence: CASRAGVSSGNTIYF. The CDR3 region has the DNA TGTGCCAGCAGAGCAGGGGTCTCCTCTGGAAACACCATATATTTT.

The chain couples TRBV11-2 to TRBJ2-1; no definite D call. From germline, CDR1 is SGHAT and CDR2 FQNNGV. The CDR3 length is 14 residues. Trimming pared 1 base from V and 7 bases from J, leaving 11 bases between. CDR3: CASSLGFRLNEQFF. The CDR3 nucleotides read TGTGCCAGCAGCTTAGGGTTCCGGTTAAATGAGCAGTTCTTC.

The chain recombines TRBV15 with TRBJ2-1; D is possibly TRBD2 (7 bases). CDR3 length: 14 amino acids. Germline assignment: CDR1 LNHNV and CDR2 YYDKDF (reference sequence). V was shortened by 5 bases and J by 4 bases, with 12 bases between the two germline ends. CDR3 nucleotide sequence: TGTGCCACCAGCTGGGGGCGGGAGTACAATGAGCAGTTCTTC. Translation gives CATSWGREYNEQFF.

V usage is TRBV2 and J usage is TRBJ2-1; possible D gene TRBD2, 5 bases. The germline V gene has CDR1 SNHLY and CDR2 FYNNEI. The V end was cut by 6 bases, the J end by 9 bases, with 15 bases between. CDR3 length: 13 amino acids. DNA for the CDR3: TGTGCCAGCAGGAAACTAGTTCAAGCTGAGCAGTTCTTC. Its translation: CASRKLVQAEQFF.